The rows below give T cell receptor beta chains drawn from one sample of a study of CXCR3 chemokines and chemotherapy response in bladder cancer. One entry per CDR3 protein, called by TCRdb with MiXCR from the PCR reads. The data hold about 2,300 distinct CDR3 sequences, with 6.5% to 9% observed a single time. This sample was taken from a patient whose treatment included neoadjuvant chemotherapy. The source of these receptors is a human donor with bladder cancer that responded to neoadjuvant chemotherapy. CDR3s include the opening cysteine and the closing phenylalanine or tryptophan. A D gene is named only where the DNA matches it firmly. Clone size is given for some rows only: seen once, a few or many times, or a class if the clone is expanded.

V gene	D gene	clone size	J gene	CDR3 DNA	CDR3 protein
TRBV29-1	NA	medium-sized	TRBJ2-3	TGCAGCGTTGAAGATGGGCGGGAACGGTCTTCAGATACGCAGTATTTT	CSVEDGRERSSDTQYF
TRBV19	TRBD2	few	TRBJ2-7	TGTGCCAGCGCCAACGGACTAGCCTACGAGCAGTACTTC	CASANGLAYEQYF
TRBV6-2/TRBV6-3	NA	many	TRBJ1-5	TGTGCCAGCAGTTATGGGGGGTCGCGAAATCAGCCCCAGCATTTT	CASSYGGSRNQPQHF
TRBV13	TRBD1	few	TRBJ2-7	TGTGCCAGCGGACAGGGCCTAGGCGGCTACGAGCAGTACTTC	CASGQGLGGYEQYF
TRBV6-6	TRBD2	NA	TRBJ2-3	TGTGCCAGCACCATACCCGGACTAGCGGGGCTCTCTAGCACAGATACGCAGTATTTT	CASTIPGLAGLSSTDTQYF
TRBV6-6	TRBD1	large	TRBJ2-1	TGTGCCAGCACCCGACAGGGCAATGAGCAGTTCTTC	CASTRQGNEQFF
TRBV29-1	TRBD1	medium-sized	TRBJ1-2	TGCAGCGCCCTTGGGCCAGGGGGATTTTTTGAGGGCTACACCTTC	CSALGPGGFFEGYTF
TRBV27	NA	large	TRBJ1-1	TGTGCCAGCAGCATAGCGGCGGGCTGGAACACTGAAGCTTTCTTT	CASSIAAGWNTEAFF
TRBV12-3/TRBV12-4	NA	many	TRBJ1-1	TGTGCCAGCAGTTTGTTGGGGATTCAGAACACTGAAGCTTTCTTT	CASSLLGIQNTEAFF
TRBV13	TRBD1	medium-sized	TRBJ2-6	TGTGCCAGCAGCTTAGGTGTCCCGGGACAGAGAAACTCTGGGGCCAACGTCCTGACTTTC	CASSLGVPGQRNSGANVLTF
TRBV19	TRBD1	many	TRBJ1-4	TGTGCCAGTAGTACTCCGGGACAGGGGAATGAAAAACTGTTTTTT	CASSTPGQGNEKLFF
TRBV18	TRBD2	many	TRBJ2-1	TGTGCCAGCTCACCACCGTCGGGGGGGTTTCACAATGAGCAGTTCTTC	CASSPPSGGFHNEQFF
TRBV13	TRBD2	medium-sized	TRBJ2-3	TGTGCCAGCAGCCCTCGGGGACTAGCGGGGGCCACCGGCACAGATACGCAGTATTTT	CASSPRGLAGATGTDTQYF
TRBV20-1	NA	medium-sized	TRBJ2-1	TGCAGTGCTTCGACAGCTAGCTCCTACAATGAGCAGTTCTTC	CSASTASSYNEQFF
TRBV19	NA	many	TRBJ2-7	TGTGCCAGTAGCCCAGGGGCAGGGACGTCCGACGAGCAGTACTTC	CASSPGAGTSDEQYF
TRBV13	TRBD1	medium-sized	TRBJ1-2	TGTGCCAGCAGCTTAGGAGCGGGACAGACCTTTCAAGGCTACACCTTC	CASSLGAGQTFQGYTF
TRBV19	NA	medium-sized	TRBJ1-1	TGTGCCAGTAGTATTCCGGGGCCTGAAGCTTTCTTT	CASSIPGPEAFF
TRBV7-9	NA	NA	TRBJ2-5	TGTGCCAGCAGATTGACAGGCCTCCAAGAGACCCAGTACTTC	CASRLTGLQETQYF
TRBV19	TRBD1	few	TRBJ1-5	TGTGCCAGTAGTACCACGGGACAGGGGGTTTGGCAGCCCCAGCATTTT	CASSTTGQGVWQPQHF
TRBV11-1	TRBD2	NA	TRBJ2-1	TGTGCCAGCAGCTCAACCTTTACTAGCGGGTCGAACAATGAGCAGTTCTTC	CASSSTFTSGSNNEQFF
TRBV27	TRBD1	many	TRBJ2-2	TGTGCCAGCAAAGTGGGACAGGGCGTCGGGGAGCTGTTTTTT	CASKVGQGVGELFF
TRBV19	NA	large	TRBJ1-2	TGTGCCAGTAGTATATGGGACGGCTACACCTTC	CASSIWDGYTF
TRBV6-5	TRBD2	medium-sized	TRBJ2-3	TGTGCCAGCAGTTACTTGACTAGCGGGAGGGCCTATAGGACAGATACGCAGTATTTT	CASSYLTSGRAYRTDTQYF
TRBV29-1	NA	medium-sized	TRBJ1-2	TGCAGCGTTGCCTCTGGGGTAGGCCTGAATGGCTACACCTTC	CSVASGVGLNGYTF
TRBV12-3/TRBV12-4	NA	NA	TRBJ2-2	TGTGCCAGCAGTCCCGGGCCCGCGAACACCGGGGAGCCGTTTTTT	CASSPGPANTGEPFF
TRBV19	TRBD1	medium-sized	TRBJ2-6	TGTGCCAGTAGTGGCTCCGGGACAGGTTCCTCTGGGGCCAACGTCCTGACTTTC	CASSGSGTGSSGANVLTF
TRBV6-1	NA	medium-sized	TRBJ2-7	TGTGCCAGCAGTACCCCGGGACAAGCCTACGAGCAGTACTTC	CASSTPGQAYEQYF
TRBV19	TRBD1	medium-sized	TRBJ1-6	TGTGCCACCGCCGACAGGGTCAATTCACCCCTCCACTTT	CATADRVNSPLHF
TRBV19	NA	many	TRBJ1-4	TGTGCCAGTAGTATCAGGGGTCAAGAAAAACTGTTTTTT	CASSIRGQEKLFF
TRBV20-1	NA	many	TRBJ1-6	TGCAGTGCTATCTTACCGCGGGCCGCGGATAATTCACCCCTCCACTTT	CSAILPRAADNSPLHF
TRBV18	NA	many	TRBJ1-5	TGTGCCAGCTCACCATTATCAGATCAGCCCCAGCATTTT	CASSPLSDQPQHF
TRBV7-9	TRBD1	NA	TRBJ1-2	TGTGCCAGCAGCGGTGGGACAGGGTACCTTAGGGGTGGCTACACCTTC	CASSGGTGYLRGGYTF
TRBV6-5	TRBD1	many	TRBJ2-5	TGTGCCAGCACCGAGACAGGGGAGGTGGAGACCCAGTACTTC	CASTETGEVETQYF
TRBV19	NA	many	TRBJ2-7	TGTGCCAGTAGTATACAACGAGGTTCCTACGAGCAGTACTTC	CASSIQRGSYEQYF
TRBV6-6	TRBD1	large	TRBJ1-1	TGTGCCAGCAGTTACGGGACAGCGGCCACTGAAGCTTTCTTT	CASSYGTAATEAFF
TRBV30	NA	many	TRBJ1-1	TGTGCCTGGAGTGGGAGTAAGGACACTGAAGCTTTCTTT	CAWSGSKDTEAFF
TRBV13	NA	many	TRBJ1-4	TGTGCCAGCAGCTTAGGCGGGGGGACCTTTAATGAAAAACTGTTTTTT	CASSLGGGTFNEKLFF
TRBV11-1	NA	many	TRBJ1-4	TGTGCCAGCAGTCCCGACAGCGATAATGAAAAACTGTTTTTT	CASSPDSDNEKLFF
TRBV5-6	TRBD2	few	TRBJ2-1	TGTGCCAGCAGCGTCCCTAGCGGGAGGGTTGAGCAGTTCTTC	CASSVPSGRVEQFF
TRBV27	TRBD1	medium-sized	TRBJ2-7	TGTGCCAGCTCCCTGGGGGACAGGGGGCTTTCCTACGAGCAGTACTTC	CASSLGDRGLSYEQYF
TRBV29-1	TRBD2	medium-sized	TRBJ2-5	TGCAGCGTTGCCTTTGGGAGGGCAGGGGAGACCCAGTACTTC	CSVAFGRAGETQYF
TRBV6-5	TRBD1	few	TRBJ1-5	TGTGCCAGCAGTCGGACAGGGGCCAATCAGCCCCAGCATTTT	CASSRTGANQPQHF
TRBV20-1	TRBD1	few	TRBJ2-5	TGCAGTGCTAGAGTACAGGGGGGCCAAGAGACCCAGTACTTC	CSARVQGGQETQYF
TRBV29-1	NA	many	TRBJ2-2	TGCAGCGTAGGGGGTGGAGGGGGCTTCACCGGGGAGCTGTTTTTT	CSVGGGGGFTGELFF
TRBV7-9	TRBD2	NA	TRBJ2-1	TGTGCCAGCAGCCCCCCGGGGGCGGGAGGGCCCTACAATGAGCAGTTCTTC	CASSPPGAGGPYNEQFF
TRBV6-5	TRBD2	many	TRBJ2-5	TGTGCCAGCAGTCCCGAGACCCAACTAGCGGGGAGAGGGGAGACCCAGTACTTC	CASSPETQLAGRGETQYF
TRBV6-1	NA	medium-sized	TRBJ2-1	TGTGCCCTGAGGGAGGGGGCCCACAATGAGCAGTTCTTC	CALREGAHNEQFF
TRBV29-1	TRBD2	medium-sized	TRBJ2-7	TGCAGCGTCGAGGGGCTAGCGGGAGCCTACGAGCAGTACTTC	CSVEGLAGAYEQYF
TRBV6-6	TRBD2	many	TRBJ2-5	TGTGCCAGCGGCCCCGCAGCGGGAGGGCAGATAGAGACCCAGTACTTC	CASGPAAGGQIETQYF
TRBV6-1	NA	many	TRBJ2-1	TGTGCCAGCAGAAGGGAGCTCGCAAACCAGTTCTTC	CASRRELANQFF
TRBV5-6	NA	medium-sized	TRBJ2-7	TGTGCCAGCAGCAAAACTGGGGGAAGATCCTACGAGCAGTACTTC	CASSKTGGRSYEQYF
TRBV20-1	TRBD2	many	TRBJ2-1	TGCAGTGCTAGAGATGAAAGCGGGAGTTACAATGAGCAGTTCTTC	CSARDESGSYNEQFF
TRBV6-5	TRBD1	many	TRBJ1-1	TGTGCCAGCAGCCTCCGGACAGGGGGAAACACTGAAGCTTTCTTT	CASSLRTGGNTEAFF
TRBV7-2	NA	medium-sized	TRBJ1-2	TGTGCCAGCAGCCCGGGGCCAGGGCATGGCTACACCTTC	CASSPGPGHGYTF